This T cell receptor (beta chain) comes out of a study of blood T cells in healthy people across ages. At least ten counts were recorded for this clonotype. What it recognizes is unknown. General observations from the study: Whereas aged donors had fewer naive CD4+ cells, long-lived donors had more of them and higher diversity.

J was trimmed by 11 bases and V by 5 bases; bases with no gene match: 15. Germline CDR1 reads SQVTM; CDR2 reads ANQGSEA. The CDR3 length is 14 residues. Primed by a sample-barcoded 5' primer and a J-beta primer mix, a second PCR proceeded for roughly 7 to 11 cycles. Sequencing recovered at least 3 million CDR3-containing paired-end reads from each sample. TCRdb used MiXCR to reprocess the 5' RACE reads, holding one entry per CDR3 protein. The sample comprises roughly 1.7 million distinct CDR3 sequences, almost 35% of which are singletons, and 10% to 12% rests with the top ten. Sequencing was carried out using blood. This TCR came from a woman aged 25 to 45 in good health. The chain recombines TRBV29-1 with TRBJ2-5; 9 nucleotides agree with TRBD2. CDR3: CSVSNDGTSREQYF. The CDR3 DNA reads as TGCAGCGTTTCTAACGACGGGACTAGCAGGGAGCAGTACTTC.